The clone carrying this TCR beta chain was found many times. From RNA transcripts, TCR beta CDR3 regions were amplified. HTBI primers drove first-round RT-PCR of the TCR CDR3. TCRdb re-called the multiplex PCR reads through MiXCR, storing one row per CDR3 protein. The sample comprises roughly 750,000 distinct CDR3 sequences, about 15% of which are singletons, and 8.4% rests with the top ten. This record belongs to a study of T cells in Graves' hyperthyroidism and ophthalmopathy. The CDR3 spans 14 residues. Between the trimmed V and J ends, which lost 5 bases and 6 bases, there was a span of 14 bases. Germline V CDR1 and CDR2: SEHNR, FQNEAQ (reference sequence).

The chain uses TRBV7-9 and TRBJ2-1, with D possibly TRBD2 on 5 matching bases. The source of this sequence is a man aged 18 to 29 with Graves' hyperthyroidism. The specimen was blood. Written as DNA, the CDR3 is TGTGCCAGCAGCGAACGAGGACTGCCCAATGAGCAGTTCTTC. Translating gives CASSERGLPNEQFF.